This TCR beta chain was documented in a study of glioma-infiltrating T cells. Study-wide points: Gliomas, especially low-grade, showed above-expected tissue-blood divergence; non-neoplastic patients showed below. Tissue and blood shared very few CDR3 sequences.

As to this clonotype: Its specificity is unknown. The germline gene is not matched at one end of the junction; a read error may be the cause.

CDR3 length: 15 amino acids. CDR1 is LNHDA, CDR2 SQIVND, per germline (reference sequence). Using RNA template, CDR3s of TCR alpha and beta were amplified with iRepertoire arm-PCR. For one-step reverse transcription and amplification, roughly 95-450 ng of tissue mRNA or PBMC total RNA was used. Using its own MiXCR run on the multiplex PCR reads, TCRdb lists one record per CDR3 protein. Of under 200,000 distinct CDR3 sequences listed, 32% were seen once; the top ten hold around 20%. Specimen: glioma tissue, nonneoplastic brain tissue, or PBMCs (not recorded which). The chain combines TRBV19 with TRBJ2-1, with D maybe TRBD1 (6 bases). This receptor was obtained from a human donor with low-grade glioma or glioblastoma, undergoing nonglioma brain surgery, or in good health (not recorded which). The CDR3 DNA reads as TGTGCCAGTAGCCCGACAGGCGACGGGTCCAATGAGAAGTTCTTC. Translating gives CASSPTGDGSNEKFF.